This T cell receptor (beta chain) was identified during a study of blood T cell repertoires in COVID-19. Background on the study: Italy, Spain and the United States were the sources of the convalescent and acute COVID-19 samples. Sources were T cells, B-cell-depleted T cells, or PBMCs; the material itself was cDNA or gDNA.

Authors' data handling: Amplifying reference gene primers gave estimates of nucleated cell counts. The protocol was immunoSEQ multiplex PCR, while the TCRdb copy is restricted to in-frame clones and leaves out a portion. The V and J calls and clone size come from that table; D and trimming were worked out from the DNA. The top ten clones hold about 6% of a sample with a few hundred thousand clones, about 83% of them seen once. The germline V and J ends were trimmed by 0 bases and 0 bases, with 6 bases remaining between them. The CDR3 runs to 14 residues. Looked up from germline, CDR1 is LNHNV and CDR2 is YYDKDF (reference sequence).

Sequences were obtained from peripheral blood. V usage is TRBV15 and J usage is TRBJ2-7; D perhaps matches TRBD2 (5 bases). The sequence was obtained from a man aged 60 to 75 who had recovered from COVID-19. DNA of the CDR3: TGTGCCACCAGCAGAGAGGGGAGCTCCTACGAGCAGTACTTC. Translation: CATSREGSSYEQYF.